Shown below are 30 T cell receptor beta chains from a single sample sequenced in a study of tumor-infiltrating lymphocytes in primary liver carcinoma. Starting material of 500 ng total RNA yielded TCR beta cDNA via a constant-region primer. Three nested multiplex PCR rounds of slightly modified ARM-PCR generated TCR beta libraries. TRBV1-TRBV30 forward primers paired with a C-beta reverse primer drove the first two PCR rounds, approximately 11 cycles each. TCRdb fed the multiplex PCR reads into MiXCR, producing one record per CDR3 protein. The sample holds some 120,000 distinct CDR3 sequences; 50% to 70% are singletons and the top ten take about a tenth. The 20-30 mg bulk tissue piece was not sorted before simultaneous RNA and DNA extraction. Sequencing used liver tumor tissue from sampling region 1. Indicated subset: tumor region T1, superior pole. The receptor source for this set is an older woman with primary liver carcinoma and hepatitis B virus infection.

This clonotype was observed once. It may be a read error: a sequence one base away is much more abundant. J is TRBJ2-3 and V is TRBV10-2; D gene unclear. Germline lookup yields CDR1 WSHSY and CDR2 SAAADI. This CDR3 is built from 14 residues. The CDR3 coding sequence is TGCGCCAGCAGTGTTGGCAGTCGCACAAATACGCAGTATTTT. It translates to CASSVGSRTNTQYF.

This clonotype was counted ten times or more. The CDR3 nucleotides are TGTGCCAGCAGCCCCGGAGCGTACAATGAGCAGTTCTTC. Its protein is CASSPGAYNEQFF. This chain links TRBV11-3 with TRBJ2-1, with D unclear. Germline V gene data show CDR1 as SGHNT and CDR2 as YENEEA. V lost 5 bases and J lost 4, with 9 bases in between. The CDR3 is made up of 13 amino acids.

The CDR3 DNA is TGTGCCAGCAGCTCGACGGGAAATTCGTTGGTGACCCAGTACTTC. Its protein is CASSSTGNSLVTQYF. This sequence joins TRBV11-2 and TRBJ2-5; tentatively, D is TRBD2 (5 bases). Germline CDR1 and CDR2: SGHAT and FQNNGV. There are 15 residues in the CDR3. The V end was cut by 4 bases, the J end by 7 bases, with 19 bases between.

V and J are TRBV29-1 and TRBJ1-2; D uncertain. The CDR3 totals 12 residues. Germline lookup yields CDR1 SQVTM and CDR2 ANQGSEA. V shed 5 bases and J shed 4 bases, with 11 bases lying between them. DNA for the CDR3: TGCAGCGTTCATACCATGGGCTATGGCTACACCTTC. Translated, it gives CSVHTMGYGYTF.

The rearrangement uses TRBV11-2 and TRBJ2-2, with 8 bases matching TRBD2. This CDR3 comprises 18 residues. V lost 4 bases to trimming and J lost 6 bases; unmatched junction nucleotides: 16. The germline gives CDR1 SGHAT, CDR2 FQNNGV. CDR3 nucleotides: TGTGCCAGCAGCTCAGTTAGACTAGCGCATCGTCCGGCCGGGGAGCTGTTTTTT. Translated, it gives CASSSVRLAHRPAGELFF.

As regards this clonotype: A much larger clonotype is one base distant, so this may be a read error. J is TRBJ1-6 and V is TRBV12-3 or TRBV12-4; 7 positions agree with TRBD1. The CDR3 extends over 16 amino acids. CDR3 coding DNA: TGTACCAGCAGAGTCTCCCCCCAGGGGGGAAGATCACCCCTCCACTTT. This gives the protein CTSRVSPQGGRSPLHF.

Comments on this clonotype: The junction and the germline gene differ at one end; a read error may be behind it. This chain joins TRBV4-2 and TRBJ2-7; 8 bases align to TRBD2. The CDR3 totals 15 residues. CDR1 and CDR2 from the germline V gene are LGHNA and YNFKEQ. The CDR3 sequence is CASSQSGSSSYERHF. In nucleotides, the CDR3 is TGTGCCAGCAGCCAAAGCGGGAGCTCCTCCTACGAGCGGCACTTC.

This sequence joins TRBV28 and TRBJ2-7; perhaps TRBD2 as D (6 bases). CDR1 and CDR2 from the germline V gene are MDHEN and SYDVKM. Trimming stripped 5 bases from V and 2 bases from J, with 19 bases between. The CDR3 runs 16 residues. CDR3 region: CASSPPRSGTPYEQYF. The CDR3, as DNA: TGTGCCAGCAGTCCGCCAAGATCCGGGACTCCCTACGAGCAGTACTTC.

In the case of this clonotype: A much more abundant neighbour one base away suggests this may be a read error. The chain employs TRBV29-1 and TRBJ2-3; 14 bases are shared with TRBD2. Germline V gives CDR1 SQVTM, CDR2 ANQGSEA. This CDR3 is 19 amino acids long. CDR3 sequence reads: CSVEDLLGLAGANPDMQYF. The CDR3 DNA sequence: TGCAGCGTTGAAGATTTGCTGGGACTAGCGGGAGCGAATCCCGATATGCAGTATTTT.

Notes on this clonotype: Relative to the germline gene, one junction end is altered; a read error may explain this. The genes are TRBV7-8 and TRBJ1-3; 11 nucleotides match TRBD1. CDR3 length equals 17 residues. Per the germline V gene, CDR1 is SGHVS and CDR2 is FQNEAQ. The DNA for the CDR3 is TGTGCCAGCAGCTCGAACGGACAGGGGGCGCGTGGAATCACCATATATTTT. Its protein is CASSSNGQGARGITIYF. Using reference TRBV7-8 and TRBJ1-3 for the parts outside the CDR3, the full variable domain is GAGVSQSPRYKVAKRGQDVALRCDPISGHVSLFWYQQALGQGPEFLTYFQNEAQLDKSGLPSDRFFAERPEGSVSTLKIQRTQQEDSAVYLCASSSNGQGARGITIYFGEGSWLTVV.

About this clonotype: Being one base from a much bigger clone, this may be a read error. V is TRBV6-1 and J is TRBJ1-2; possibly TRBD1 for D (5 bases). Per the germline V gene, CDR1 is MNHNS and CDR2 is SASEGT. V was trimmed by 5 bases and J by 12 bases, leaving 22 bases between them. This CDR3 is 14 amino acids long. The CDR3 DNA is TGTGCCAGCAGTCCGCAGCCCGGGGGTCGGGGCCACACCTTC. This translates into CASSPQPGGRGHTF.

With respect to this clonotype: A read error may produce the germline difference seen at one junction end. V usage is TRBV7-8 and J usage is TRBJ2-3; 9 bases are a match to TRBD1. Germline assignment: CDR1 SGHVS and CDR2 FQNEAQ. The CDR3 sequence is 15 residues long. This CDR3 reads CTSSLDRGYTDTQYF. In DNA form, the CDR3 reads TGTACCAGCAGCTTAGACAGGGGGTACACAGATACGCAGTATTTT.

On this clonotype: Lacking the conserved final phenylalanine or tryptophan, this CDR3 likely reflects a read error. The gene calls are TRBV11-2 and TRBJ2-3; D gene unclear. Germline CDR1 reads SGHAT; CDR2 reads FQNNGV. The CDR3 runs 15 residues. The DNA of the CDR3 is TGTGCCAGGAGCTTAAGAGCGATGGGCACAGATACGCAGTATTCT. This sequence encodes CARSLRAMGTDTQYS.

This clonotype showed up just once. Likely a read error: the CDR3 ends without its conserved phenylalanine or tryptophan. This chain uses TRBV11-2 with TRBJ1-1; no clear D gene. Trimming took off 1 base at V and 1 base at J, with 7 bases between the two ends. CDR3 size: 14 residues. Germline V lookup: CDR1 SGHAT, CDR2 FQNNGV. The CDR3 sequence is CASSLVRENTEAFL. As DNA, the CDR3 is TGTGCCAGCAGCTTAGTGAGGGAGAACACTGAAGCTTTCCTT.

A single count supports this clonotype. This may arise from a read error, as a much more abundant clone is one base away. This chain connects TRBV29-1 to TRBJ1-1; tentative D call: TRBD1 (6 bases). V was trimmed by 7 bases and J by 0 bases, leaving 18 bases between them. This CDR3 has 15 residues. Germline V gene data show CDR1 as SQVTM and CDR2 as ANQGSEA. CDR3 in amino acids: CSGLLGGPMNTEAFF. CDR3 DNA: TGCAGCGGGCTTCTGGGGGGCCCTATGAACACTGAAGCTTTCTTT.

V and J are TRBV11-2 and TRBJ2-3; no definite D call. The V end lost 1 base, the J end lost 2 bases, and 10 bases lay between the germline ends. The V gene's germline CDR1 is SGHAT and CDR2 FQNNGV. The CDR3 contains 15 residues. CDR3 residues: CASSLGILFTDTQYF. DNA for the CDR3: TGTGCCAGCAGCTTAGGTATCTTATTCACAGATACGCAGTATTTT.

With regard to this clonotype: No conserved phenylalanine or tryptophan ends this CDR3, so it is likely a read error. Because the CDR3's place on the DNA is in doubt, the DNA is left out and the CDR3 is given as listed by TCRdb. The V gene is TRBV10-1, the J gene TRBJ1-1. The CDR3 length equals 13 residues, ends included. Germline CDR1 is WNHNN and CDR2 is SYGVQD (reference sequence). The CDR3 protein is CTSSESKRGPPFS.

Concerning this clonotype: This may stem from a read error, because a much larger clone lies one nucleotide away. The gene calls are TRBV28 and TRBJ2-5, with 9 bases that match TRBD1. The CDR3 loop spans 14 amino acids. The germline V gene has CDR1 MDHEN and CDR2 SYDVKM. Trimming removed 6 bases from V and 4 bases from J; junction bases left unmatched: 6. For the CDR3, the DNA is TGTGCCAGCAGCTACGGACAGGGGCGAGAGACCCAGTACTTC. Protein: CASSYGQGRETQYF. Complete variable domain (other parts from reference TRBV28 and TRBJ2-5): DVKVTQSSRYLVKRTGEKVFLECVQDMDHENMFWYRQDPGLGLRLIYFSYDVKMKEKGDIPEGYSVSREKKERFSLILESASTNQTSMYLCASSYGQGRETQYFGPGTRLLVL.

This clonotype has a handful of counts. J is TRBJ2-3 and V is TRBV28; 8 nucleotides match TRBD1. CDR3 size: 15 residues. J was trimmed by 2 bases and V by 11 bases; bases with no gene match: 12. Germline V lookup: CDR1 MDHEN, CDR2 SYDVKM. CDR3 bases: TGTGCCGTGAATACGAGACAGGGGATCACAGATACGCAGTATTTT. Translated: CAVNTRQGITDTQYF.

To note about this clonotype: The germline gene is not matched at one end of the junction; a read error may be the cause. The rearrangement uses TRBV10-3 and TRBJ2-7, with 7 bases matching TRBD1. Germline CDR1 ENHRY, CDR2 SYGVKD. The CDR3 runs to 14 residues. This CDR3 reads CAISVGDSSCEQYF. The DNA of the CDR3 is TGTGCCATCAGTGTGGGGGACAGTTCCTGCGAGCAGTACTTC.

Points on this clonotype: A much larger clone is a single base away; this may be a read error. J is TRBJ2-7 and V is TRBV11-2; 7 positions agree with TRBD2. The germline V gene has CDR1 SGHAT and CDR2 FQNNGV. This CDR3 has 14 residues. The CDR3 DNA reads TGTGCCAGCACTCGGCTAGCGGACTCCTACGGGCAGTACTTC. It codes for CASTRLADSYGQYF.

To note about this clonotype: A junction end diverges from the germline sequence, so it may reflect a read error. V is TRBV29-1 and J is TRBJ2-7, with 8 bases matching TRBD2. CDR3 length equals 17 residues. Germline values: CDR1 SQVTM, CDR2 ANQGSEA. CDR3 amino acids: CSGLARALSGGLYEHHF. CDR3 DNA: TGCAGCGGACTAGCGCGCGCGCTCTCGGGGGGCCTTTACGAGCATCACTTC.

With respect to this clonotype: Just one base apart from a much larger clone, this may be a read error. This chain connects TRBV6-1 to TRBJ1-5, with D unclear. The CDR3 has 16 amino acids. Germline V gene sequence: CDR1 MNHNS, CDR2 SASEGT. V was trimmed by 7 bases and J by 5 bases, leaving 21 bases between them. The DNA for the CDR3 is TGTGCCAGCACCCGCCACTACCCTAGCCGCGATCAGCCCCAGCATTTT. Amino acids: CASTRHYPSRDQPQHF.

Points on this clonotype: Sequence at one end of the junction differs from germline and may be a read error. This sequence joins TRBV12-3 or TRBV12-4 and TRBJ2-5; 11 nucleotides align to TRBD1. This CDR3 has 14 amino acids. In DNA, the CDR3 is TGTGCCAGTAGTCGGACAGGGGGCCGGGAGAGCCAGTACTTC. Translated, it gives CASSRTGGRESQYF.

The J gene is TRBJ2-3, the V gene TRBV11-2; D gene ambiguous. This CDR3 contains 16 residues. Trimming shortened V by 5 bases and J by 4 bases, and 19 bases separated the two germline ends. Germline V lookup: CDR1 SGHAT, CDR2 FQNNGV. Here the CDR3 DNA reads TGTGCCAGCAGCCTCACGAGAGTTGGTGGAGCAGATACGCAGTATTTT. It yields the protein CASSLTRVGGADTQYF. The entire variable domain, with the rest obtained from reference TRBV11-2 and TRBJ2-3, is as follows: EAGVAQSPRYKIIEKRQSVAFWCNPISGHATLYWYQQILGQGPKLLIQFQNNGVVDDSQLPKDRFSAERLKGVDSTLKIQPAKLEDSAVYLCASSLTRVGGADTQYFGPGTRLTVL.

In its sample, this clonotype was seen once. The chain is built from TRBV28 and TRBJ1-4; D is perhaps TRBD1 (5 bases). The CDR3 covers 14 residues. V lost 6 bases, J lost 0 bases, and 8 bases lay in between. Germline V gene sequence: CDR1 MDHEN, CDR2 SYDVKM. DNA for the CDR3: TGTGCCAGCAGCGGGACCTCAACTAATGAAAAACTGTTTTTT. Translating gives CASSGTSTNEKLFF.

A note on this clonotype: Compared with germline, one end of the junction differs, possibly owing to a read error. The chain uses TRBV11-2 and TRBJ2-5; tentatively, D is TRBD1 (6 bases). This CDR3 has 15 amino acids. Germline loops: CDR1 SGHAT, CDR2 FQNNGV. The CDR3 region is CARSLESGTRSAHYF. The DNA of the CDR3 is TGTGCCAGAAGCTTAGAGTCCGGGACAAGGTCGGCCCACTACTTC.

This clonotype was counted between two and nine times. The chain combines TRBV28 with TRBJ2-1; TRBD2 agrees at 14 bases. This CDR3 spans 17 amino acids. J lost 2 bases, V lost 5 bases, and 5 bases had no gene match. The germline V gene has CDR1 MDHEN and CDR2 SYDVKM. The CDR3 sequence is CASSPGTSGSPYNEQFF. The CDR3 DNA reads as TGTGCCAGCAGTCCAGGGACTAGCGGGAGTCCCTACAATGAGCAGTTCTTC.

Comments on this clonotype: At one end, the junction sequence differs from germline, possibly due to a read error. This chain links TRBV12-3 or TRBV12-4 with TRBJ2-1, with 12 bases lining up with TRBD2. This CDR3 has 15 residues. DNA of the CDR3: TGCGCCAGCAGAGAACTAGCGGGGGGATACAATGAGCAGTTCTTC. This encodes CASRELAGGYNEQFF.

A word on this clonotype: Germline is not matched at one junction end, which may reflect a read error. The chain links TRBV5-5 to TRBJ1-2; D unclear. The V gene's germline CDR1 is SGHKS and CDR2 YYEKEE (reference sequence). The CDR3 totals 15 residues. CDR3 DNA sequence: TGTGCCAGCAGCTTGATAGGGATCAGTAACTATGACTACATCTTC. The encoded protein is CASSLIGISNYDYIF.